The clone carrying this T cell receptor beta chain is medium-sized. This entry belongs to a study of metastatic and nonmetastatic thyroid tumors. Study-level background: The comparison covered peripheral blood and tumor or nodule tissue in malignant and benign thyroid patients.

TCRdb re-processed the PCR reads through MiXCR. The top ten hold 22% of the sample, which has under 20,000 clones, 26% seen once. All patients reached thyroid surgery having received no treatment beforehand. Germline V gives CDR1 SGHRS, CDR2 YFSETQ. CDR3 length: 18 residues. With 6 bases clipped from V and 0 bases from J, the junction kept 13 bases outside the gene matches. The sample taken for sequencing was tumor tissue. The chain combines TRBV5-1 with TRBJ2-2, with 8 positions matching TRBD1. This TCR was sampled from a female donor with papillary thyroid cancer or a benign thyroid nodule (not recorded which). Some clones in this sample may be carry-over from other donors' samples. CDR3 residues: CASIQTPYRGSNTGELFF. CDR3 in DNA: TGCGCCAGCATTCAAACCCCCTACAGGGGGTCGAACACCGGGGAGCTGTTTTTT.